A selection of T cell receptor beta chains follows, all from one sample in a study of blood T cell repertoires in COVID-19. Sequenced by immunoSEQ multiplex PCR; TCRdb stores in-frame clones only, minus some. The sample lists approximately 280,000 clones, about 88% occurring once. Source material: peripheral blood. The receptor set was obtained from a human donor with COVID-19, enrolled during active disease. The donor label of this sample is uncertain. Each CDR3 is given with its conserved first and last residue. The D gene is left open where the match is weak. Clone size, where shown, is once, few, many, or a class for clones that have expanded.

clone_size: .; v_call: TRBV30; d_call: TRBD2; j_call: TRBJ2-1; cdr3_nt: TGTGCCTGGATTACCGGGACTAGCGGGAATGAGCAGTTCTTC; cdr3_aa: CAWITGTSGNEQFF
clone_size: .; v_call: TRBV28; d_call: TRBD1; j_call: TRBJ1-4; cdr3_nt: TGTGCCAGCAGACCTCGGACAGGATCGGGTGCTGAAAAACTGTTTTTT; cdr3_aa: CASRPRTGSGAEKLFF
clone_size: .; v_call: TRBV6-6; d_call: TRBD1; j_call: TRBJ2-7; cdr3_nt: TGTGCCAGCAGTTCGACAGGGGGCGCTTTCTACGAGCAGTACTTC; cdr3_aa: CASSSTGGAFYEQYF
clone_size: .; v_call: TRBV2; d_call: .; j_call: TRBJ2-7; cdr3_nt: TGTGCCAGCAGTGTCAGGGGCGAGCAGTACTTC; cdr3_aa: CASSVRGEQYF
clone_size: few; v_call: TRBV2; d_call: .; j_call: TRBJ1-6; cdr3_nt: TGTGCCAGCCTCCAGGAGGACTCCTATAATTCACCCCTCCACTTT; cdr3_aa: CASLQEDSYNSPLHF
clone_size: .; v_call: TRBV9; d_call: TRBD2; j_call: TRBJ2-1; cdr3_nt: TGTGCCAGCAGCGTAACGAGCGGGAGGGTGCCCGAGGAGCAGTTCTTC; cdr3_aa: CASSVTSGRVPEEQFF
clone_size: .; v_call: TRBV7-2; d_call: .; j_call: TRBJ1-3; cdr3_nt: TGTGCCAGCAGCCCAGCGGGCCGTGGAAACACCATATATTTT; cdr3_aa: CASSPAGRGNTIYF
clone_size: .; v_call: TRBV11-2; d_call: .; j_call: TRBJ1-1; cdr3_nt: TGTGCCAGCAGCTTAGGCGGGGCACGAACGGGCACTGAAGCTTTCTTT; cdr3_aa: CASSLGGARTGTEAFF
clone_size: .; v_call: TRBV11-3; d_call: TRBD1; j_call: TRBJ2-5; cdr3_nt: TGTGCCAGCAGCTTAAGCGGCATACAGGGGGGTGAGACCCAGTACTTC; cdr3_aa: CASSLSGIQGGETQYF
clone_size: .; v_call: TRBV30; d_call: TRBD1; j_call: TRBJ1-6; cdr3_nt: TGTGCCTGGAGTGGCAGGATAGGACAGGGGTTTCATAATTCACCCCTCCACTTT; cdr3_aa: CAWSGRIGQGFHNSPLHF
clone_size: .; v_call: TRBV24-1; d_call: .; j_call: TRBJ1-2; cdr3_nt: TGTGCCACCAGTGAGAATGACGGACAGCGCTACACCTTC; cdr3_aa: CATSENDGQRYTF
clone_size: .; v_call: TRBV5-1; d_call: .; j_call: TRBJ2-7; cdr3_nt: TGCGCCAGCAGCCTTGAGGGTCCCTACGAGCAGTACTTC; cdr3_aa: CASSLEGPYEQYF
clone_size: once; v_call: TRBV30; d_call: TRBD1; j_call: TRBJ2-2; cdr3_nt: TGTGCCTGGAGTAGAGGACAGGGAAACACCGGGGAGCTGTTTTTT; cdr3_aa: CAWSRGQGNTGELFF
clone_size: .; v_call: TRBV14; d_call: .; j_call: TRBJ2-7; cdr3_nt: TGTGCCAGCAGCCCCTCCCCGGGGGGCCACGAGCAGTACTTC; cdr3_aa: CASSPSPGGHEQYF
clone_size: .; v_call: TRBV19; d_call: .; j_call: TRBJ1-3; cdr3_nt: TGTGCCAGTAGCACGCAGAACTCTGGAAACACCATATATTTT; cdr3_aa: CASSTQNSGNTIYF
clone_size: .; v_call: TRBV7-9; d_call: .; j_call: TRBJ2-7; cdr3_nt: TGTGCCAGCAGCCCCCTTCGTTACGAGCAGTACTTC; cdr3_aa: CASSPLRYEQYF
clone_size: .; v_call: TRBV7-3; d_call: TRBD1; j_call: TRBJ2-1; cdr3_nt: TGTGCCAGCAGCCGACAGGGCCGCTGGGGAAATGAGCAGTTCTTC; cdr3_aa: CASSRQGRWGNEQFF
clone_size: .; v_call: TRBV6-2/TRBV6-3; d_call: TRBD1; j_call: TRBJ2-2; cdr3_nt: TGTGCCAGCAGCCGGGACAGGGCGGACCTCGGGGAGCTGTTTTTT; cdr3_aa: CASSRDRADLGELFF
clone_size: .; v_call: TRBV28; d_call: .; j_call: TRBJ2-7; cdr3_nt: TGTGCCAGCAACTCTGTCTTGCCGGGTCTCGAGCAGTACTTC; cdr3_aa: CASNSVLPGLEQYF
clone_size: .; v_call: TRBV21-1; d_call: .; j_call: TRBJ2-5; cdr3_nt: TGTGCCAGCAGTGGGGAGTACCAAGAGACCCAGTACTTC; cdr3_aa: CASSGEYQETQYF
clone_size: .; v_call: TRBV5-1; d_call: .; j_call: TRBJ1-1; cdr3_nt: TGCGCCAGCAGCTTGTTGACAGGGAACACTGAAGCTTTCTTT; cdr3_aa: CASSLLTGNTEAFF
clone_size: .; v_call: TRBV19; d_call: .; j_call: TRBJ1-4; cdr3_nt: TGTGCCAGTAGTATAGGCCGACAGGTGGAAGAAAAACTGTTTTTT; cdr3_aa: CASSIGRQVEEKLFF
clone_size: .; v_call: TRBV19; d_call: TRBD1; j_call: TRBJ1-2; cdr3_nt: TGTGCCAGTAGCCCTGTCCGACAGGGGATTGTTGGCTACACCTTC; cdr3_aa: CASSPVRQGIVGYTF
clone_size: .; v_call: TRBV9; d_call: TRBD2; j_call: TRBJ2-1; cdr3_nt: TGTGCCAGCAGCGTAGCTCCCGATGGGACTAGCGGGAGGAATAGCTCCTACAATGAGCAGTTCTTC; cdr3_aa: CASSVAPDGTSGRNSSYNEQFF
clone_size: .; v_call: TRBV28; d_call: TRBD1; j_call: TRBJ1-2; cdr3_nt: TGTGCCAGCAGTGGACAGGGGCCCGGTGGCTACACCTTC; cdr3_aa: CASSGQGPGGYTF
clone_size: .; v_call: TRBV15; d_call: .; j_call: TRBJ1-4; cdr3_nt: TGTGCCACCAGCACCCGGGAAAAACTGTTTTTT; cdr3_aa: CATSTREKLFF
clone_size: few; v_call: TRBV6-5; d_call: .; j_call: TRBJ2-3; cdr3_nt: TGTGCCAGCAGTTACTGGAGCGGGCCACGCACAGATACGCAGTATTTT; cdr3_aa: CASSYWSGPRTDTQYF
clone_size: .; v_call: TRBV28; d_call: .; j_call: TRBJ2-7; cdr3_nt: TGTGCCACCACCACTAGCTACGAGCAGTACTTC; cdr3_aa: CATTTSYEQYF
clone_size: .; v_call: TRBV2; d_call: TRBD1; j_call: TRBJ2-2; cdr3_nt: TGTGCCAGCAGTGTAGTAGACAGGGTTGAGACCGGGGAGCTGTTTTTT; cdr3_aa: CASSVVDRVETGELFF